This entry features one T cell receptor beta chain sequence. The antigen it recognizes is unknown. No much larger clone exists at a distance of one base, and base qualities are not known. The germline V gene encodes CDR1 SGHNT and CDR2 YYREEE (reference sequence). Taken from cysteine to phenylalanine, the CDR3 has 15 residues. Only the CDR3 DNA stays, 45 bases, in frame from base 1. V loses 2 bases, J loses 4 bases, and the germline ends lie 13 bases apart. These data belong to a study of blood T cell repertoires in COVID-19 (dated by TCRdb to about 2020). In terms of the full investigation: Collaborator samples came from the United States, Italy and Spain and covered acute and convalescent phases of COVID-19. The prospective study material was composed of cDNA or gDNA derived from T cells, B-cell-depleted T cells, or PBMCs. The dataset comprised deeply sampled blood TCRbeta repertoires from subjects exposed to, actively infected with, or recovered from COVID-19. A freely available public database, intended as a resource for researchers studying the immune response to SARS-CoV-2, is where the repertoires were released. The samples were drawn from two sources: the first 160 participants of the ongoing ImmuneRACE study, and fewer than 1,500 subjects contributed by 6 global collaborators. The sample metadata nearly always contained a de-identified subject ID, COVID-19 status, age in years and sex. Where available, HLA class I and class II types were taken from metadata supplied by the sample provider and were not determined by assay-based typing.

Whole blood was collected in K2EDTA tubes by collaborating institutions according to the institutions' own protocols. For TCRbeta analysis, collaborators shipped samples in one of three forms: frozen whole blood, isolated PBMCs, or DNA extracted from either of those sample types. Overall study outcomes, separate from this receptor: Clinical and demographic metadata were provided uncurated, with the amount varying by source and participant.

The immunoSEQ Assay, a bias-controlled multiplex PCR, was used to amplify TCRbeta CDR3 regions from genomic DNA. Regarding the original processing steps: The number of nucleated cells in each sample was estimated from the amplification of reference gene primers within the assay. Sequence reads were collapsed and filtered to measure the absolute abundance of every unique TCRbeta CDR3 rearrangement. For each sample, productive Simpson clonality was calculated as the square root of Simpson's diversity index across productive rearrangements. TCRdb mirrors the immuneACCESS table, restricted to in-frame sequences. Some clones are absent from its copies; in checked studies, under half trace to an unresolved V gene, and the reason for the others is unknown. Clonal size and the V and J genes are those of that table, whereas D and trimming came from the DNA. The table for this sample lists about 98,000 clones; roughly 82% of them were counted only once. Together, the top ten hold under 13% of the sample.

The TCR was taken from a man aged 70-80 years with active or convalescent COVID-19. Recombination connected TRBV5-4 to TRBJ1-3, with no confident D gene call. The sequencing sample was made of peripheral blood. The CDR3 has the sequence CASSLGGASGNTIYF. The DNA sequence reads TGTGCCAGCAGCTTAGGAGGAGCATCGGGAAACACCATATATTTT.